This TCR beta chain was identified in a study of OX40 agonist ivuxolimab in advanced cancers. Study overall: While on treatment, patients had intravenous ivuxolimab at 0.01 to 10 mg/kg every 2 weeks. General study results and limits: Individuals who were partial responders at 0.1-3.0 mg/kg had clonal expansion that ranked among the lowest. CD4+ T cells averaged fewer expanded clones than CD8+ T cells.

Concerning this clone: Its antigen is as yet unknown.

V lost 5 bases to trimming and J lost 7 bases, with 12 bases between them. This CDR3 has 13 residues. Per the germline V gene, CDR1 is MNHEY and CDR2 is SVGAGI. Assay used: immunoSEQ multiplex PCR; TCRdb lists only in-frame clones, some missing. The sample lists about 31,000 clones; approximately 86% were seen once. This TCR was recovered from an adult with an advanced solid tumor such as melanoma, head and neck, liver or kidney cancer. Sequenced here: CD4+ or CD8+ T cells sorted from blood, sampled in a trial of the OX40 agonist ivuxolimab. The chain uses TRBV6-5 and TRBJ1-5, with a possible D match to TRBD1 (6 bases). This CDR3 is CASSTGSGQPQHF. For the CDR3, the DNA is TGTGCCAGCAGTACAGGGTCGGGACAGCCCCAGCATTTT.